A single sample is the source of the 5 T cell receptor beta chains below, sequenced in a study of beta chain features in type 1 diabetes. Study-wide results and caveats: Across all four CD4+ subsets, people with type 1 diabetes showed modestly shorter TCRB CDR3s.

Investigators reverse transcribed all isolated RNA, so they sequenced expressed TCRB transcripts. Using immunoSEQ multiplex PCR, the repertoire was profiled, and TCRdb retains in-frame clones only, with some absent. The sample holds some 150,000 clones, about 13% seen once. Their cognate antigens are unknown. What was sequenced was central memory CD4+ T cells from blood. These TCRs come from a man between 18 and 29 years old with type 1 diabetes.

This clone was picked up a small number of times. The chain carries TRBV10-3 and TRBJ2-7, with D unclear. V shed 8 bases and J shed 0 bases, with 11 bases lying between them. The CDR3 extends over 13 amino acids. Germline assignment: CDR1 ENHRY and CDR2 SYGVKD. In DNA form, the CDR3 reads TGTGCCATCCGGAATCGTAGCTCCTACGAGCAGTACTTC. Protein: CAIRNRSSYEQYF.

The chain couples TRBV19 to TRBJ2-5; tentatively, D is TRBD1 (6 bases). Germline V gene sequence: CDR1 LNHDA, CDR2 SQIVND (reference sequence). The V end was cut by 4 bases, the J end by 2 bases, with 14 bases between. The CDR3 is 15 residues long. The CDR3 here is CASSKRRDKQETQYF. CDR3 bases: TGTGCCAGTAGTAAACGTCGGGACAAGCAAGAGACCCAGTACTTC.

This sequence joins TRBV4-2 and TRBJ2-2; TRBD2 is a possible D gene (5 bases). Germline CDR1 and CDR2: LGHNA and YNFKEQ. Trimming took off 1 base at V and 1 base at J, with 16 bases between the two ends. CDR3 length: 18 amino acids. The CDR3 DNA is TGTGCCAGCAGCCAAGTAAGACTAAGTACCGAGAACACCGGGGAGCTGTTTTTT. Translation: CASSQVRLSTENTGELFF.

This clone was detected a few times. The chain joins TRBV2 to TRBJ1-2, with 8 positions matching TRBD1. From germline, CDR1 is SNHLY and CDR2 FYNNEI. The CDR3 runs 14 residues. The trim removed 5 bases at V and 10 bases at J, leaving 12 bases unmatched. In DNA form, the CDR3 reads TGTGCCAGCAGTCAAACCGGGACAGGTGGGCACTACACCTTC. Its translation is CASSQTGTGGHYTF.

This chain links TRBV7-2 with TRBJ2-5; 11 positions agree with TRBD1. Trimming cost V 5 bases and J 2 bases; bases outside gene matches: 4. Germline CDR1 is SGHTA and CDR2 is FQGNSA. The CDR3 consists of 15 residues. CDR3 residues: CASSPGDRGQETQYF. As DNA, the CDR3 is TGTGCCAGCAGCCCCGGGGACAGGGGGCAAGAGACCCAGTACTTC.